This T cell receptor beta chain was retrieved from a study of shared clonotypes between healthy human individuals. Study-level findings and limits: Generation probabilities were higher for clonotypes shared across all four sorted-subset donors than for unshared ones. Naive subsets generally had larger estimated richness than memory subsets.

Profiling relied on immunoSEQ multiplex PCR, and the TCRdb table lists in-frame clones only, not all of them. The data show around 2.1 million clones, with under 97% seen just once and around 0.13% held by the top ten. The CDR3 length is 13 residues. Looked up from germline, CDR1 is MNHNY and CDR2 is SVGAGI (reference sequence). V was cut by 6 bases and J by 2 bases, with 8 bases left in between. As for this clone: Its antigen is unknown.

This sequence was found in a man between 18 and 29 years old in good health. Sequencing was carried out using naive CD4+ T cells sorted from blood. The subset is: CD45RA+ positively selected. This rearrangement joins TRBV6-6 to TRBJ2-1, with no clear D. The CDR3 is CASSPVPYNEQFF. DNA of the CDR3: TGTGCCAGCAGCCCAGTGCCCTACAATGAGCAGTTCTTC.